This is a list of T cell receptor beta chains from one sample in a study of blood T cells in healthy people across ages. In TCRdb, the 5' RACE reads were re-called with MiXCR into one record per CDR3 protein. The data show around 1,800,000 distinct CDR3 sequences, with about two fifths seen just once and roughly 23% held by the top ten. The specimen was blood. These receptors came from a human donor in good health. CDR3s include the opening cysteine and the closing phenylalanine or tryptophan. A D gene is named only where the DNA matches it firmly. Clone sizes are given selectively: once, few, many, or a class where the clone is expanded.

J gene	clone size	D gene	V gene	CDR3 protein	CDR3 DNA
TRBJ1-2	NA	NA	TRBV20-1	CSAIRGRVDYGYTF	TGCAGTGCGATCCGGGGCAGGGTGGACTATGGCTACACCTTC
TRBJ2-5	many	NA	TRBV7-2	CASSLARGPETQYF	TGTGCCAGCAGCTTAGCAAGGGGCCCAGAGACCCAGTACTTC
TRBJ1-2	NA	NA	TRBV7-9	CASSLADGVYGYTF	TGTGCCAGCAGCTTAGCGGACGGGGTCTATGGCTACACCTTC
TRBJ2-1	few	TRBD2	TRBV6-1	CASSQAFGLAGNNEQFF	TGTGCCAGCAGCCAAGCCTTTGGACTAGCGGGGAACAATGAGCAGTTCTTC
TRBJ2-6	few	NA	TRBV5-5	CASSLTGTGYSGANVLTF	TGTGCCAGCAGCTTGACCGGGACCGGATACTCTGGGGCCAACGTCCTGACTTTC
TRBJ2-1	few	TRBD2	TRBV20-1	CSAPRRGGNNEQFF	TGCAGTGCCCCGCGGCGGGGGGGCAACAATGAGCAGTTCTTC
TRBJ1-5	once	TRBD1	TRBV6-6	CVSSYSMDRGNQPQHF	TGTGTCAGCAGTTACTCCATGGACAGGGGTAATCAGCCCCAGCATTTT
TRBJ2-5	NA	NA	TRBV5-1	CASSSGSGTPGQYF	TGCGCCAGCAGCTCGGGGTCCGGGACACCGGGACAGTACTTC
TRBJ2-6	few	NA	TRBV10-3	CAISEDPSGSMSSGANVLTF	TGTGCCATCAGTGAGGATCCGTCTGGGAGTATGAGCTCTGGGGCCAACGTCCTGACTTTC
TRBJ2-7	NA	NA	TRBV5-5	CASTMNLRDINYEQYF	TGTGCCAGCACCATGAACCTCCGGGACATTAACTACGAGCAGTACTTC
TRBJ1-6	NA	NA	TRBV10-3	CATETDPSSYNSPLHF	TGTGCCACCGAGACGGATCCCAGCTCCTATAATTCACCCCTCCACTTT
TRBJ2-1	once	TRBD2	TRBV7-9	CASRLLAGGINEQFF	TGTGCCAGCAGGCTTCTAGCGGGGGGTATCAATGAGCAGTTCTTC
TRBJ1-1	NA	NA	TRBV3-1	CASSWTEVHTEAFF	TGTGCCAGCAGCTGGACAGAAGTTCACACTGAAGCTTTCTTT
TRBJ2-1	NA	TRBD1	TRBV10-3	CAISPGTGGNEQFF	TGTGCCATCAGTCCCGGGACAGGGGGGAATGAGCAGTTCTTC
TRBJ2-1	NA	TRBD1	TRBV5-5	CASSLRDRGLFFYNEQFF	TGTGCCAGCAGCTTAAGGGACAGGGGTTTGTTTTTCTACAATGAGCAGTTCTTC
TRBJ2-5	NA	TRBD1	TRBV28	CASSFTTGYPYF	TGTGCCAGCAGTTTTACGACAGGGTATCCGTACTTC
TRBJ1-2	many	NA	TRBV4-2	CASSQVGQLYGYTF	TGTGCCAGCAGCCAAGTAGGCCAACTATATGGCTACACCTTC
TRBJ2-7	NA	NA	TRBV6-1	CASSEMSEGEQYF	TGTGCCAGCAGTGAAATGAGCGAAGGCGAGCAGTACTTC
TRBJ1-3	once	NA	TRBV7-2	CASSSKAQGSSGNTIYF	TGTGCCAGCAGTTCGAAGGCACAGGGCAGCTCTGGAAACACCATATATTTT
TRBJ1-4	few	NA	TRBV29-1	CSETHRGREKLFF	TGCAGCGAGACTCATCGGGGGAGAGAAAAACTGTTTTTT
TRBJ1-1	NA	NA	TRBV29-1	CSAEEGRGTEAFF	TGCAGCGCCGAGGAGGGGCGAGGGACTGAAGCTTTCTTT
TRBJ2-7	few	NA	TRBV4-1	CASSQVGIGVYEQYF	TGCGCCAGCAGCCAAGTGGGGATAGGTGTTTACGAGCAGTACTTC
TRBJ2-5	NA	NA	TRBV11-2	CASSLDVRSETQYF	TGTGCCAGCAGCTTAGATGTCAGGTCAGAGACCCAGTACTTC
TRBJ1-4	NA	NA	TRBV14	CASSPVVRNEKLFF	TGTGCCAGCAGCCCAGTTGTCAGAAATGAAAAACTGTTTTTT
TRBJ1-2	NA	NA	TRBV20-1	CSASIPGMANYGYTF	TGCAGTGCTAGTATTCCCGGTATGGCTAACTATGGCTACACCTTC
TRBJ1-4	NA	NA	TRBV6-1	CASSEFRSDEKLFF	TGTGCCAGCAGTGAGTTTCGCAGCGATGAAAAACTGTTTTTT
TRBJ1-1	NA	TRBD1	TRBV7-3	CASRLDRVAEAFF	TGTGCCAGCAGGCTTGACAGGGTCGCTGAAGCTTTCTTT
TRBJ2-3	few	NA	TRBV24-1	CATSDFEQTTDTQYF	TGTGCCACCAGTGATTTCGAACAGACCACAGATACGCAGTATTTT
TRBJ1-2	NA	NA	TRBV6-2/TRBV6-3	CASNLVPRNGYTF	TGTGCCAGCAATCTGGTCCCCAGGAATGGCTACACCTTC
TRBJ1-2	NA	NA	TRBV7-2	CASSRGSQSGGYTF	TGTGCCAGCAGCCGCGGGTCCCAAAGTGGAGGCTACACCTTC
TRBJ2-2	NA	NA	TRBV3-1	CASSPGILWNTGELFF	TGTGCCAGCAGTCCAGGGATATTATGGAACACCGGGGAGCTGTTTTTT
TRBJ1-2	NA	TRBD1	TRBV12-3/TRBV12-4	CASSTVGTGYHGYTF	TGTGCCAGCAGCACCGTAGGGACAGGGTACCATGGCTACACCTTC
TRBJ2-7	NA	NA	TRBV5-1	CASSSGLGPPSSYEQYF	TGCGCCAGCAGCTCGGGGCTGGGACCTCCGAGCTCCTACGAGCAGTACTTC
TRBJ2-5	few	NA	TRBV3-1	CASSQDRGSEGVETQYF	TGTGCCAGCAGCCAAGATCGGGGTAGCGAGGGGGTAGAGACCCAGTACTTC
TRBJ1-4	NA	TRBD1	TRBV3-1	CASSQIPGQINEKLFF	TGTGCCAGCAGCCAAATACCGGGACAGATTAATGAAAAACTGTTTTTT
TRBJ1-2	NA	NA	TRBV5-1	CASSLVVQDSYGYTF	TGCGCCAGCAGCTTGGTTGTCCAGGATTCCTATGGCTACACCTTC
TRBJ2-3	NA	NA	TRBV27	CATREDRMTDTQYF	TGTGCCACCAGGGAGGACAGGATGACAGATACGCAGTATTTT